This T cell receptor (beta chain) was captured in a study of Ad26.COV2.S vaccination and SARS-CoV-2 variants. Study as a whole: Donor was assigned to the Ad26.COV2.S arm of trial COV1001.

A word on this clone: Its specificity is not known.

Sample treatment: 19 received Ad26.COV2.S at low or high dose, single or two shots; about five received placebo; per-sample allocation not given. The investigators took samples on day 63 after the first vaccine or placebo injection. The study, taken as a whole, reports: Vaccine recipients had higher spike-specific TCR breadth than placebo recipients. Post-vaccination spike-specific CD8+ and CD4+ T cell responses reportedly had substantial breadth. From the TCR breadth and depth analyses, total T cell responses may have been underestimated.

Profiled with immunoSEQ multiplex PCR; TCRdb holds only in-frame clones, not every one. The table lists 200,000 to 250,000 clones, approximately 88% of them singletons. V lost 5 bases and J lost 2; bases outside the gene matches: 4. The CDR3 runs 15 residues. Per germline, CDR1 SGHNT and CDR2 YYREEE (reference sequence). This receptor was obtained from a person aged 18 to 59 who received the Ad26.COV2.S COVID-19 vaccine or a placebo. Specimen: peripheral blood, collected in a trial of Ad26.COV2.S vaccine versus placebo. This chain joins TRBV5-4 and TRBJ2-1; 10 bases match TRBD2. For the CDR3, the DNA is TGTGCCAGCAGTCCAACTAGCGGGACCTACAATGAGCAGTTCTTC. Protein sequence: CASSPTSGTYNEQFF.